One and the same sample provided the 13 T cell receptor beta chains below, sequenced in a study of blood T cells in healthy people across ages. PCR was performed a second time for roughly 6 to 12 cycles using a sample-barcoded 5' primer and a J-beta primer mix. TCRdb reprocessed the 5' RACE reads via MiXCR and lists one record per CDR3 protein. This sample has around 1,500,000 distinct CDR3 sequences, with about 43% found just once. Material: blood. These receptors all come from a woman aged 18 to 35 in good health.

The rearrangement joins TRBV29-1 to TRBJ2-7; 8 bases line up with TRBD2. Trimming cost V 6 bases and J 7 bases; bases outside gene matches: 8. In germline, CDR1 is SQVTM, CDR2 ANQGSEA. This CDR3 is built from 12 residues. CDR3 sequence: CSVKRGHSEQYF. CDR3 bases: TGCAGCGTAAAGCGGGGGCATTCGGAGCAGTACTTC.

This clonotype was detected ten times or more. This sequence joins TRBV10-3 and TRBJ1-2; 7 bases map to TRBD1. Germline lookup yields CDR1 ENHRY and CDR2 SYGVKD. The CDR3 totals 13 residues. V was clipped by 4 bases and J by 5 bases; unmatched bases: 4. The CDR3 bases are TGTGCCATCAGTGGACAGGGCCAATATGGCTACACCTTC. Its translation: CAISGQGQYGYTF.

The J gene is TRBJ2-7, the V gene TRBV25-1; no clear D. Looked up from germline, CDR1 is MGHDK and CDR2 is SYGVNS. The CDR3 runs to 17 residues. V lost 3 bases, J lost 3 bases, and 21 bases lay in between. The CDR3 DNA sequence: TGTGCCAGCAGTGAGGGGTGGAGTGTAGGTGGTAGCTACGAGCAGTACTTC. This encodes CASSEGWSVGGSYEQYF.

The chain carries TRBV4-1 and TRBJ1-6, with D perhaps TRBD1 (6 bases). Trimming cost V 1 base and J 5 bases, with 18 bases left between them. The CDR3 totals 18 residues. Per the germline V gene, CDR1 is MGHRA and CDR2 is YSYEKL. In DNA form, the CDR3 reads TGCGCCAGCAGCCAAGTCACAGGGTTTGCTTTCGATAATTCACCCCTCCACTTT. Amino acids: CASSQVTGFAFDNSPLHF.

The V gene is TRBV20-1, the J gene TRBJ1-2, with unresolved D. The V end was cut by 3 bases, the J end by 3 bases, with 14 bases between. In germline, CDR1 is DFQATT, CDR2 SNEGSKA (reference sequence). The CDR3 is 14 residues long. CDR3 in amino acids: CSARQLTKDYGYTF. In DNA, the CDR3 is TGCAGTGCTAGGCAGCTTACTAAAGACTATGGCTACACCTTC.

The CDR3: CASSHQGRQQFF. CDR3 nucleotides: TGTGCCAGCAGCCACCAGGGGAGACAGCAGTTCTTC. V and J are TRBV5-4 and TRBJ2-1, with D tentatively TRBD1 (6 bases). The CDR3 length is 12 residues. V was trimmed by 4 bases and J by 11 bases, leaving 13 bases between them. Germline V gene lookup returns CDR1 SGHNT and CDR2 YYREEE (reference sequence).

CDR3 region: CASSYDGGGYNEQFF. CDR3 nucleotides: TGTGCCAGCAGTTACGATGGGGGGGGGTACAATGAGCAGTTCTTC. The genes are TRBV6-5 and TRBJ2-1; 7 positions agree with TRBD2. V dropped 2 bases and J dropped 4; count of bases not matched to a gene: 5. The CDR3 is made up of 15 amino acids. CDR1 is MNHEY, CDR2 SVGAGI, per germline.

This clonotype appeared a few times. The chain carries TRBV7-6 and TRBJ1-4; possible D gene TRBD1, 6 bases. CDR1 and CDR2 from the germline V gene are SGHVS and FNYEAQ. Deletions cut 1 base from V and 8 bases from J, with 11 bases between. CDR3 length equals 14 residues. CDR3 loop: CASSLGAGDEKLFF. CDR3 sequence (DNA): TGTGCCAGCAGCTTAGGGGCAGGGGACGAAAAACTGTTTTTT.

In this sample, this clonotype turned up a few times. This chain joins TRBV7-3 and TRBJ2-5, with D possibly matching TRBD1 (7 bases). This CDR3 has 15 residues. Per the germline V gene, CDR1 is SGHTA and CDR2 is FQGTGA. V was trimmed by 1 base and J by 4 bases, leaving 13 bases between them. The CDR3 bases are TGTGCCAGCAGCTTAAATCCAGGGGGGTCAGAGACCCAGTACTTC. Its protein is CASSLNPGGSETQYF.

The V gene is TRBV4-1, the J gene TRBJ1-2, with 9 bases identical to TRBD1. Trimming at V came to 1 base and at J to 4 bases, leaving 7 bases not matched to a gene. The CDR3 sequence is 16 residues long. The germline V gene encodes CDR1 MGHRA and CDR2 YSYEKL. In DNA, the CDR3 is TGCGCCAGCAGCCAAGTTGGGGGACAGGGTCTCTATGGCTACACCTTC. Its protein is CASSQVGGQGLYGYTF.

The chain links TRBV20-1 to TRBJ1-2; 8 nucleotides match TRBD1. Germline V gene data show CDR1 as DFQATT and CDR2 as SNEGSKA (reference sequence). Trimming cost V 6 bases and J 2 bases; bases outside gene matches: 8. This CDR3 is 14 amino acids long. The chain's CDR3 is CSARPQGVNYGYTF. The CDR3 nucleotides read TGCAGTGCCCGGCCACAGGGGGTCAACTATGGCTACACCTTC.

This sequence joins TRBV10-3 and TRBJ2-1; the match to TRBD1 covers 7 bases. The germline V gene has CDR1 ENHRY and CDR2 SYGVKD. The V and J ends lost 10 bases and 1 base, in that order; junction bases with no gene match: 7. CDR3 size: 14 residues. CDR3 DNA sequence: TGTGCCACAAAAACGGGACAGTCCTACAATGAGCAGTTCTTC. Translated, it gives CATKTGQSYNEQFF.

A remark on this clonotype: With a much larger clone just one base away, this may be a read error. The chain has TRBV3-1 and TRBJ2-1; 9 nucleotides agree with TRBD1. This CDR3 is 14 amino acids long. Germline values: CDR1 LGHDT, CDR2 YNNKEL (reference sequence). The CDR3 DNA is TGTGCCGGCAGCCGACAGGGGGGTGGGAATGAGCAGTTCTTC. Its protein is CAGSRQGGGNEQFF.